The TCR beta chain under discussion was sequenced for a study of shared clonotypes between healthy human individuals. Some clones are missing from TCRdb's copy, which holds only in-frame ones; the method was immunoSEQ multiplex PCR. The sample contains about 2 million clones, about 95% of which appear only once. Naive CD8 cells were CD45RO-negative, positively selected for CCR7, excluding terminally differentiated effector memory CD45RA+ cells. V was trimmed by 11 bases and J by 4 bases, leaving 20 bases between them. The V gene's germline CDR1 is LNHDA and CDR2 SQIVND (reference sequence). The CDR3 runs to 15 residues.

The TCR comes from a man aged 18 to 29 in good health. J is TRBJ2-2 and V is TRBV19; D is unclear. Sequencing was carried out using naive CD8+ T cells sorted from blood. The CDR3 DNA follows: TGTGCCTCCCATCAGAACGGCTTTTTCACCGGGGAGCTGTTTTTT. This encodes CASHQNGFFTGELFF. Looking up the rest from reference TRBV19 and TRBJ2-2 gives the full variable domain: DGGITQSPKYLFRKEGQNVTLSCEQNLNHDAMYWYRQDPGQGLRLIYYSQIVNDFQKGDIAEGYSVSREKKESFPLTVTSAQKNPTAFYLCASHQNGFFTGELFFGEGSRLTVL.